This T cell receptor (beta chain) came from a study of T-cell reconstitution after alpha-beta-depleted transplantation in children. Preparation of the TCRbeta library used unique molecular identifiers. TCRdb independently ran MiXCR on the PCR reads; one entry per CDR3 protein. Of 73,000 or so distinct CDR3 sequences listed, roughly 4.9% are singletons. Study results and limitations: Reports say that about two months after transplant, the alpha-beta T cells came out of several hundred graft clones that had expanded. TCRbeta diversity was high at day 60 in some patients (a result of surviving recipient T cells and thymic progenitors).

The ends lost 4 bases at V and 8 bases at J; junction bases unmatched: 7. The CDR3 runs to 14 residues. The germline gives CDR1 SGHRS, CDR2 YFSETQ. In its sample, this clonotype was seen many times. The target antigen is unknown. The sample consisted of PBMCs, mostly from graft donor cells, taken 180 days after TCRalphabeta/CD19-depleted stem cell transplant. V gene TRBV5-1 combines with J gene TRBJ2-1, with 9 bases matching TRBD1. This clonotype originated in a boy in the first two years of life who had a stem cell transplant for acute myeloid leukemia, so the T cells may come from the graft donor. CDR3 residues: CASSRDRANDEQFF. The CDR3 DNA sequence: TGCGCCAGCAGCCGGGACAGGGCTAACGATGAGCAGTTCTTC.